Sequencing of this T cell receptor beta chain was carried out in a study of CD8+ T cells in alopecia areata. The overall study: Patients in the treated group were given tofacitinib by mouth, 5 to 10 mg twice a day. Affected scalp percentage set treated patients' severity scores.

Sequencing relied on a cDNA template that was reverse transcribed from extracted RNA. Libraries were prepared by immunoSEQ multiplex PCR; TCRdb keeps only in-frame clonotypes and omits some of them. This table holds fewer than 250,000 clones, less than 50% found once. The treatment: oral pan-JAK inhibitor, 5-10 mg twice daily. The TCR originated in a human donor with alopecia areata. Specimen: CD4+ T cells sorted from blood, collected at approximately week 39, from a patient treated with tofacitinib.

CDR3 region: CASSPSLTKGDEQYF. Here the CDR3 DNA reads TGTGCCAGCTCACCGTCCCTCACTAAGGGCGACGAGCAGTACTTC. The V gene is TRBV18, the J gene TRBJ2-7; D not resolved. Per the germline V gene, CDR1 is KGHSH and CDR2 is LQKENI. The CDR3 loop spans 15 amino acids. V lost 3 bases and J 5 bases, leaving 17 bases between the germline ends.